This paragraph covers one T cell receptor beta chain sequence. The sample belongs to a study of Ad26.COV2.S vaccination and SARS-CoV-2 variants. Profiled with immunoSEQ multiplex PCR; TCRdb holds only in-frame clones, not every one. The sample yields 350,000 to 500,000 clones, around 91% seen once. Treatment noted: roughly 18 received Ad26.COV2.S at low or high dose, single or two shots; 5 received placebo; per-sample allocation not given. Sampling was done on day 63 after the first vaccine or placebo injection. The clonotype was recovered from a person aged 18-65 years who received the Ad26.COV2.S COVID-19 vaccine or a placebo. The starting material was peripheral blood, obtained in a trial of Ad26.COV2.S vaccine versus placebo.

CDR3 nucleotide sequence: TGTGCCAGCAGCAGGGGGGGAGGGCCAAATCAGCCCCAGCATTTT. Translating gives CASSRGGGPNQPQHF. The J gene is TRBJ1-5, the V gene TRBV5-5; TRBD1 might be the D (6 bases). Per the germline V gene, CDR1 is SGHKS and CDR2 is YYEKEE (reference sequence). V was pared by 4 bases and J by 4 bases, with 15 bases between. CDR3 length: 15 residues.